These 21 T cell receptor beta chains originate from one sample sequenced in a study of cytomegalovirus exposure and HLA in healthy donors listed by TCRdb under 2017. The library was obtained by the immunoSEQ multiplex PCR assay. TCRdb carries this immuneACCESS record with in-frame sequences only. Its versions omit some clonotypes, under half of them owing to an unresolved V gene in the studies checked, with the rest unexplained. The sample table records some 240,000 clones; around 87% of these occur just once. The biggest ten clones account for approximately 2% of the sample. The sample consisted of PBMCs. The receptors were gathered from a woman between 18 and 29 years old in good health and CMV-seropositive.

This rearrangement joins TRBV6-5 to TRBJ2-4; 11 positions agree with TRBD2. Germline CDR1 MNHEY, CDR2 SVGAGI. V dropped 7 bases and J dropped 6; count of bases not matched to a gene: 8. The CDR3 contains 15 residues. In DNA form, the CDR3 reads TGTGCCAGCACCAAACTAGCGGGAGTAGGAAACATTCAGTACTTC. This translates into CASTKLAGVGNIQYF.

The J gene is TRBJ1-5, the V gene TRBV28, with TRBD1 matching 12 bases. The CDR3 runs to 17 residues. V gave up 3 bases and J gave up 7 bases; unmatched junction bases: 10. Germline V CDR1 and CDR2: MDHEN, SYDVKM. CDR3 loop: CASSFTPGQGAGQPQHF. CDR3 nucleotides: TGTGCCAGCAGTTTCACGCCGGGACAGGGGGCTGGGCAGCCCCAGCATTTT. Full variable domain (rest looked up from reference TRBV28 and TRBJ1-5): DVKVTQSSRYLVKRTGEKVFLECVQDMDHENMFWYRQDPGLGLRLIYFSYDVKMKEKGDIPEGYSVSREKKERFSLILESASTNQTSMYLCASSFTPGQGAGQPQHFGDGTRLSIL.

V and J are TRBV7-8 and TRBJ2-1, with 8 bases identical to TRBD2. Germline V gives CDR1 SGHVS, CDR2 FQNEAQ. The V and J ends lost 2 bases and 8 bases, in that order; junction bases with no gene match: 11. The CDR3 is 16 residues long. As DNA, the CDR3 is TGTGCCAGCAGCTTAACCCTGGCGGGAGGTTACGATGAGCAGTTCTTC. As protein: CASSLTLAGGYDEQFF.

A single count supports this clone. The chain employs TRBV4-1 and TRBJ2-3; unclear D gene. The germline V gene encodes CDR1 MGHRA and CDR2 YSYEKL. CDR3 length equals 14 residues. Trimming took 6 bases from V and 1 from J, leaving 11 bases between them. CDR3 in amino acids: CASRTRLGTDTQYF. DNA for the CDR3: TGCGCCAGCAGAACCCGCCTAGGCACAGATACGCAGTATTTT.

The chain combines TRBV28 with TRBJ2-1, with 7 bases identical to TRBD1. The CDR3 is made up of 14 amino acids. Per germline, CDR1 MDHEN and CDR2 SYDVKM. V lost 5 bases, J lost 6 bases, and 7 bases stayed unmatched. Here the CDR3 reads CASSNADRSNEQFF. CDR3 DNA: TGTGCCAGCAGTAATGCGGACAGGTCCAATGAGCAGTTCTTC.

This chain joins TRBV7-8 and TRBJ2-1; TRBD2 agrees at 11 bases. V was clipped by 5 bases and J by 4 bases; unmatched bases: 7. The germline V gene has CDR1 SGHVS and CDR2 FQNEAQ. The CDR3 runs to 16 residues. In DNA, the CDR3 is TGTGCCAGCAGCCCTCCGGGACTAGCGGCATACAATGAGCAGTTCTTC. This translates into CASSPPGLAAYNEQFF.

CDR3 coding DNA: TGTGCCAGCAGCCAGGCCGGACAGCACTCTGATACGCAGTATTTT. This encodes CASSQAGQHSDTQYF. V gene TRBV5-4 combines with J gene TRBJ2-3, with TRBD1 as a possible D gene (6 bases). The CDR3 consists of 15 residues. Germline CDR1 SGHNT, CDR2 YYREEE (reference sequence). V was pared by 4 bases and J by 6 bases, with 18 bases between.

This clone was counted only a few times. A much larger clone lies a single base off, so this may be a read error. The CDR3 sequence is CASSGTGGYGYTF. The CDR3, as DNA: TGTGCCAGCAGCGGGACAGGGGGCTATGGCTACACCTTC. The gene calls are TRBV7-3 and TRBJ1-2; TRBD1 matches at 11 bases. Germline-derived CDR1 and CDR2 are SGHTA and FQGTGA. Unmatched junction bases numbered 0, after V lost 5 bases and J lost 4 bases. The CDR3 covers 13 residues.

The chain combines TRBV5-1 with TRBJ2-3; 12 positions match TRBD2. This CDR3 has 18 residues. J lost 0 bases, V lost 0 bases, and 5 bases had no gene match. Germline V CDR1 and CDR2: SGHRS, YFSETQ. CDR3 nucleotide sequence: TGCGCCAGCAGCTTGGAACTAGCGGGAGGATCTAGCACAGATACGCAGTATTTT. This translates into CASSLELAGGSSTDTQYF.

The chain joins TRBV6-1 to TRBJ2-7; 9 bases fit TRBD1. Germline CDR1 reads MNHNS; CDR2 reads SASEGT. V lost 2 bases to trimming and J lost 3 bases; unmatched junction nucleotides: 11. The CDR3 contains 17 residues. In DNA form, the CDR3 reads TGTGCCAGCAGTGAACTCCTTACCGGGACAGGGAGCTACGAGCAGTACTTC. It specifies CASSELLTGTGSYEQYF.

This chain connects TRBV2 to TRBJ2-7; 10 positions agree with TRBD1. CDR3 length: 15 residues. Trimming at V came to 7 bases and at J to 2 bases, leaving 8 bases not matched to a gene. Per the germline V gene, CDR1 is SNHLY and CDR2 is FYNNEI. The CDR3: CASKLGTGDPYEQYF. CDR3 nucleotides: TGTGCCAGCAAACTCGGGACAGGGGACCCCTACGAGCAGTACTTC.

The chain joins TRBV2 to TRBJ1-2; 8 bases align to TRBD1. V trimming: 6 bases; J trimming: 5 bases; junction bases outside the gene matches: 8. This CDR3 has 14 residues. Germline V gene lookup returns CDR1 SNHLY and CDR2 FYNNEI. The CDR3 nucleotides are TGTGCCAGCAGCCCAGGGGGCGCAGAGTATGGCTACACCTTC. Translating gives CASSPGGAEYGYTF.

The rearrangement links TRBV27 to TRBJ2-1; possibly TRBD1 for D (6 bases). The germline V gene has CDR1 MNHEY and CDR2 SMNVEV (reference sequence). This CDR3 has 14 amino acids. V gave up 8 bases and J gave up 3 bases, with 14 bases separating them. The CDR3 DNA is TGTGCCAGCGGCCCTAGGGGGTTCTACAATGAGCAGTTCTTC. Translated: CASGPRGFYNEQFF.

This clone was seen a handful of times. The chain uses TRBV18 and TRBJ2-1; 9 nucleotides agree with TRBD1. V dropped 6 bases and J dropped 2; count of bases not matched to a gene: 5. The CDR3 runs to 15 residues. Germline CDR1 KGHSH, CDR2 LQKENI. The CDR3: CASSPTGGAYNEQFF. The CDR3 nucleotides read TGTGCCAGCTCTCCTACAGGGGGCGCCTACAATGAGCAGTTCTTC.

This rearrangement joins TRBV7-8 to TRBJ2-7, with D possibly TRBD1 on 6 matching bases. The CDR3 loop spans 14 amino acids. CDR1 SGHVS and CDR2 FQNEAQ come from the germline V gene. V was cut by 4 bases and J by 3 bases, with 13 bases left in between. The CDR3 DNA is TGTGCCAGCAGCTGGACAGTTAACCGCTACGAGCAGTACTTC. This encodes CASSWTVNRYEQYF.

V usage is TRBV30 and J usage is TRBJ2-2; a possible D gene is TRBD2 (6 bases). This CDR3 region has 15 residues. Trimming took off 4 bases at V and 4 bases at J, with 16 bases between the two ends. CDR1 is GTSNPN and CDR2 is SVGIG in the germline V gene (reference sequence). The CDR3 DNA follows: TGTGCCTGGACCCTTAGACTAGACATCACCGGGGAGCTGTTTTTT. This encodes CAWTLRLDITGELFF.

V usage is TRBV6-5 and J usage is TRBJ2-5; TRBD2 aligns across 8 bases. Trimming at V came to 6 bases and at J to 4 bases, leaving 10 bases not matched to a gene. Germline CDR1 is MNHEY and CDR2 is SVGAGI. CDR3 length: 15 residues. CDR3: CASSYEAGVLETQYF. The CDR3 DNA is TGTGCCAGCAGCTACGAAGCGGGAGTTTTAGAGACCCAGTACTTC.

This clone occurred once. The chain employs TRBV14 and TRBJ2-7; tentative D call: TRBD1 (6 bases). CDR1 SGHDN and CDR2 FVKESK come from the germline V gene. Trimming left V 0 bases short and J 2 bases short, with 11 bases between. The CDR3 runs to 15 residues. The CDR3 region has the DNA TGTGCCAGCAGCCAAGATGGGACACCCACCTACGAGCAGTACTTC. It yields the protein CASSQDGTPTYEQYF.

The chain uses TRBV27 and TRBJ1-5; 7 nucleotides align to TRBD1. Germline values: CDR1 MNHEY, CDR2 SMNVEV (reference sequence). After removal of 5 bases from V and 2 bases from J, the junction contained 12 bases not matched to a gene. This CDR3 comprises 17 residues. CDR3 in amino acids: CASSTTGAQRGNQPQHF. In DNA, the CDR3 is TGTGCCAGCAGTACAACAGGGGCCCAAAGGGGCAATCAGCCCCAGCATTTT.

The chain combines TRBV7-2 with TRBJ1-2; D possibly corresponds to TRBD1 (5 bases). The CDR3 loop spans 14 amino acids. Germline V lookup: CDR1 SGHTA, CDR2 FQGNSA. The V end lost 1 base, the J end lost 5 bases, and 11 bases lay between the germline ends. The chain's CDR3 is CASSLEGRVYGYTF. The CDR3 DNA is TGTGCCAGCAGCTTAGAGGGCAGGGTATATGGCTACACCTTC.

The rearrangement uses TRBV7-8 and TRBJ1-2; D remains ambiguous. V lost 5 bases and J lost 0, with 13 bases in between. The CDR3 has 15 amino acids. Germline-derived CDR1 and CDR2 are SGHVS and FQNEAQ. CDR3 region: CASSPRDLPNYGYTF. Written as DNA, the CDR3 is TGTGCCAGCAGCCCTCGGGATCTACCTAACTATGGCTACACCTTC.